The 16 T cell receptor beta chains below all came from one sample that was sequenced in a study of CD8 T cells in ankylosing spondylitis. Regarding the study as a whole: Among TCR beta sequences, a motif of under ten highly homologous variants appeared characteristic of ankylosing spondylitis blood.

What these receptors recognize is not known. Each CDR3 protein is one row after TCRdb ran MiXCR on the 5' RACE reads. Among roughly 440,000 distinct CDR3 sequences, about 15% were seen once, and the ten largest hold over 0.9%. Material for sequencing was blood, either unsorted or a sorted T cell fraction (not recorded which). These receptors came from a male donor with ankylosing spondylitis.

The chain carries TRBV7-2 and TRBJ2-7, with D possibly TRBD2 on 5 matching bases. Germline values: CDR1 SGHTA, CDR2 FQGNSA. This CDR3 is 13 amino acids long. With 2 bases removed from V and 5 bases from J, the gap between germline ends came to 10 bases. CDR3 residues: CASSLRFGDEQYF. The CDR3, as DNA: TGTGCCAGCAGCTTACGTTTCGGGGACGAGCAGTACTTC.

This clonotype was counted between two and nine times. The chain is built from TRBV7-2 and TRBJ2-1; D unresolved. The V end lost 1 base, the J end lost 2 bases, and 9 bases lay between the germline ends. Germline V gene lookup returns CDR1 SGHTA and CDR2 FQGNSA. The CDR3 has 15 amino acids. CDR3 bases: TGTGCCAGCAGCTTAGGGCTAGGGACCTACAATGAGCAGTTCTTC. This translates into CASSLGLGTYNEQFF.

This clonotype has a count of ten or more. Sequence at one end of the junction differs from germline and may be a read error. This sequence joins TRBV28 and TRBJ2-7; D is undetermined. Germline V lookup: CDR1 MDHEN, CDR2 SYDVKM. The CDR3 has 16 residues. This CDR3 reads CASSLGLDPPSNEQYF. Here the CDR3 DNA reads TGTGCCAGCAGTTTAGGGTTGGACCCCCCCTCCAACGAGCAGTACTTC.

The chain links TRBV30 to TRBJ1-1, with TRBD1 matching 8 bases. CDR1 and CDR2 from the germline V gene are GTSNPN and SVGIG (reference sequence). This CDR3 contains 14 residues. J was trimmed by 6 bases and V by 2 bases; bases with no gene match: 8. The CDR3 DNA sequence: TGTGCCTGGAGTAAAGGGACAGGATCCTCTGAAGCTTTCTTT. This gives the protein CAWSKGTGSSEAFF.

V gene TRBV5-1 combines with J gene TRBJ1-1, with TRBD1 as a possible D gene (5 bases). The V gene's germline CDR1 is SGHRS and CDR2 YFSETQ. This CDR3 contains 15 residues. Trimming stripped 1 base from V and 0 bases from J, with 10 bases between. The CDR3 DNA follows: TGCGCCAGCAGCTTGTTGACGGACATGAACACTGAAGCTTTCTTT. Translation: CASSLLTDMNTEAFF.

The table lists this clonotype with a few counts. The chain carries TRBV28 and TRBJ2-7; 9 nucleotides match TRBD2. CDR3 length: 16 amino acids. The V gene end was trimmed by 7 bases and the J gene end by 2 bases; junction bases not matched to a gene: 12. CDR1 and CDR2 from the germline V gene are MDHEN and SYDVKM. CDR3 sequence reads: CASTPPGLAGTYEQYF. The CDR3 coding sequence is TGTGCCAGCACCCCGCCGGGGCTAGCGGGAACCTACGAGCAGTACTTC.

There are many counts of this clonotype. CDR3 coding DNA: TGTGCCAGCAGCCCCGGGACAAACTATGGCTACACCTTC. Protein product: CASSPGTNYGYTF. This rearrangement joins TRBV7-2 to TRBJ1-2; maybe TRBD1 (6 bases). This CDR3 region has 13 residues. V dropped 5 bases and J dropped 2 bases, with 9 bases sitting between them. CDR1 SGHTA and CDR2 FQGNSA come from the germline V gene.

This clonotype was picked up a small number of times. This chain links TRBV5-1 with TRBJ2-1, with D perhaps matching TRBD2 (6 bases). This CDR3 is built from 18 residues. The ends were cut back, 4 bases at V and 8 bases at J, with 28 bases in the middle. Germline V gene data show CDR1 as SGHRS and CDR2 as YFSETQ. The CDR3 sequence: CASSPSPPTSLGRYEQFF. In DNA form, the CDR3 reads TGCGCCAGCAGCCCCTCCCCCCCGACTAGTCTGGGTCGCTATGAGCAGTTCTTC.

Many counts were recorded for this clonotype. The chain links TRBV12-3 or TRBV12-4 to TRBJ2-3; no reliable D call. The CDR3 consists of 14 residues. The germline V and J ends were trimmed by 1 base and 2 bases, with 7 bases remaining between them. The CDR3 nucleotides are TGTGCCAGCAGTTTAGTACCATCCACAGATACGCAGTATTTT. It yields the protein CASSLVPSTDTQYF.

A few counts support this clonotype. CDR3 DNA sequence: TGTGCCAGCAGTTTAGCCAGGCATGAGCAGTTCTTC. Translated, it gives CASSLARHEQFF. The rearrangement links TRBV12-3 or TRBV12-4 to TRBJ2-1; D remains unclear. The length of the CDR3 is 12 residues. Trimming cost V 0 bases and J 8 bases, with 5 bases left between them.

The gene calls are TRBV12-3 or TRBV12-4 and TRBJ2-7, with 7 nucleotides matching TRBD2. This CDR3 has 12 amino acids. J was trimmed by 3 bases and V by 8 bases; bases with no gene match: 4. This CDR3 is CASQGRGYEQYF. The CDR3 bases are TGTGCCAGCCAAGGGAGGGGCTACGAGCAGTACTTC.

The chain links TRBV7-6 to TRBJ2-1, with TRBD2 matching over 7 bases. The CDR3 has 16 amino acids. Germline CDR1 reads SGHVS; CDR2 reads FNYEAQ. V gave up 1 base and J gave up 0 bases; unmatched junction bases: 3. CDR3 bases: TGTGCCAGCAGCTTAGTGGGGGGGATCTCCTACAATGAGCAGTTCTTC. Translation: CASSLVGGISYNEQFF.

In its sample, this clonotype was seen many times. V and J are TRBV29-1 and TRBJ2-5; 7 nucleotides align to TRBD2. Germline V gives CDR1 SQVTM, CDR2 ANQGSEA. The CDR3 has 13 amino acids. V gave up 3 bases and J gave up 5 bases; unmatched junction bases: 6. CDR3 nucleotides: TGCAGCGTTGACAGGGAGGGCTTGGAGACCCAGTACTTC. Its protein product is CSVDREGLETQYF.

The gene calls are TRBV2 and TRBJ2-1; D is perhaps TRBD2 (6 bases). The CDR3 covers 11 residues. Trimming left V 7 bases short and J 8 bases short, with 9 bases between. Germline lookup yields CDR1 SNHLY and CDR2 FYNNEI. The CDR3 DNA follows: TGTGCCAGCACCCGACTAGATGAGCAGTTCTTC. This encodes CASTRLDEQFF.

This clonotype was observed many times. The chain has TRBV12-3 or TRBV12-4 and TRBJ1-1; 8 nucleotides agree with TRBD1. V dropped 6 bases and J dropped 4; count of bases not matched to a gene: 4. The length of the CDR3 is 13 residues. The CDR3 here is CASRPTGGTEAFF. CDR3 DNA: TGTGCCAGCAGACCCACAGGGGGCACTGAAGCTTTCTTT.

Only a few counts were recorded for this clonotype. This rearrangement joins TRBV6-1 to TRBJ2-3; 11 positions match TRBD1. The J segment lost 4 bases and the V segment lost 5 bases, leaving 8 bases of the junction unmatched. Per the germline V gene, CDR1 is MNHNS and CDR2 is SASEGT. The CDR3 sequence is 16 residues long. In DNA, the CDR3 is TGTGCCAGCAGTCGACAGGGACAGGGGGTGGCAGATACGCAGTATTTT. Translating it yields CASSRQGQGVADTQYF.